The rows below give T cell receptor beta chains drawn from one sample of a study of T cell changes during pregnancy in multiple sclerosis. Repertoires were generated with immunoSEQ multiplex PCR, while TCRdb's copy carries only in-frame clones and drops some. The data show around 38,000 clones, about nine tenths seen once. Sequencing was performed on CD8+ T cells from peripheral blood mononuclear cells, taken in the second trimester of pregnancy. The source of these receptors is a female donor with multiple sclerosis, enrolled in a pregnancy study. Each CDR3 is given with its conserved first and last residue. Fields, in order: CDR3 protein, V gene, D gene, J gene. D genes are given only for firm matches.

CASSATASGANVLTF,TRBV18,-,TRBJ2-6
CASSQADSSYNEQFF,TRBV4-3,-,TRBJ2-1
CASSFGYEQYF,TRBV5-6,-,TRBJ2-7
CASSPHVGRGDQPQHF,TRBV27,-,TRBJ1-5
CASSPRVLAQNNEQFF,TRBV9,TRBD2,TRBJ2-1
CASKSELEEKLFF,TRBV5-6,-,TRBJ1-4
CASSLGGNTGELFF,TRBV19,-,TRBJ2-2
CASSLEARHGETQYF,TRBV7-6,-,TRBJ2-5
CSVPNPLDRGRYEQYF,TRBV29-1,TRBD1,TRBJ2-7
CASTSGSNEQFF,TRBV9,TRBD2,TRBJ2-1
CASDRTGSSNYGYTF,TRBV6-1,TRBD1,TRBJ1-2
CASSWYRGSYGYTF,TRBV7-4,TRBD1,TRBJ1-2
CASSSDRSYSNQPQHF,TRBV7-9,-,TRBJ1-5
CASSPLTGLEAEAFF,TRBV11-2,TRBD1,TRBJ1-1
CASSTGLTSGRNEQYF,TRBV19,TRBD2,TRBJ2-7
CASSIVPGSQPQHF,TRBV19,-,TRBJ1-5
CAWRGVGQPSDSGNTIYF,TRBV30,-,TRBJ1-3
CASSFGTGGTEAFF,TRBV27,TRBD1,TRBJ1-1
CSALSGNEQFF,TRBV20-1,TRBD2,TRBJ2-1
CAWRLAGVYEQYF,TRBV30,TRBD2,TRBJ2-7
CASSLGGSNTEAFF,TRBV27,-,TRBJ1-1
CASSLLSNTEAFF,TRBV27,-,TRBJ1-1
CASSYGRSSTEAFF,TRBV6-5,-,TRBJ1-1
CAISSRQDLENQPQHF,TRBV10-3,-,TRBJ1-5
CASSSLGESTDTQYF,TRBV7-3,-,TRBJ2-3
CASSYSSSGGSLQYF,TRBV6-5,TRBD2,TRBJ2-7
CASSLGQGKETQYF,TRBV28,-,TRBJ2-5
CATSRDSSSYNEQFF,TRBV15,-,TRBJ2-1
CASEGGLGGELFF,TRBV27,-,TRBJ2-2
CASSRSGQGENGELFF,TRBV5-4,TRBD1,TRBJ2-2
CASSLFRGYSYEQYF,TRBV18,-,TRBJ2-7
CASSFMTGDNGYTF,TRBV19,TRBD1,TRBJ1-2
CASSPQDRWVCQPQHF,TRBV19,-,TRBJ1-5
CAWSLVSFTDTQYF,TRBV30,-,TRBJ2-3
CASSEAAGHSYEQYF,TRBV2,-,TRBJ2-7
CASSVGTGTEAFF,TRBV9,TRBD1,TRBJ1-1
CASSLGLAGGREQFF,TRBV7-8,TRBD2,TRBJ2-1
CASSELAGALSSYNEQFF,TRBV6-1,TRBD2,TRBJ2-1
CASSTNTYEQYF,TRBV27,-,TRBJ2-7
CASRPGWPVETQYF,TRBV27,-,TRBJ2-5
CASSLVPGRGNGNQPQHF,TRBV7-6,-,TRBJ1-5